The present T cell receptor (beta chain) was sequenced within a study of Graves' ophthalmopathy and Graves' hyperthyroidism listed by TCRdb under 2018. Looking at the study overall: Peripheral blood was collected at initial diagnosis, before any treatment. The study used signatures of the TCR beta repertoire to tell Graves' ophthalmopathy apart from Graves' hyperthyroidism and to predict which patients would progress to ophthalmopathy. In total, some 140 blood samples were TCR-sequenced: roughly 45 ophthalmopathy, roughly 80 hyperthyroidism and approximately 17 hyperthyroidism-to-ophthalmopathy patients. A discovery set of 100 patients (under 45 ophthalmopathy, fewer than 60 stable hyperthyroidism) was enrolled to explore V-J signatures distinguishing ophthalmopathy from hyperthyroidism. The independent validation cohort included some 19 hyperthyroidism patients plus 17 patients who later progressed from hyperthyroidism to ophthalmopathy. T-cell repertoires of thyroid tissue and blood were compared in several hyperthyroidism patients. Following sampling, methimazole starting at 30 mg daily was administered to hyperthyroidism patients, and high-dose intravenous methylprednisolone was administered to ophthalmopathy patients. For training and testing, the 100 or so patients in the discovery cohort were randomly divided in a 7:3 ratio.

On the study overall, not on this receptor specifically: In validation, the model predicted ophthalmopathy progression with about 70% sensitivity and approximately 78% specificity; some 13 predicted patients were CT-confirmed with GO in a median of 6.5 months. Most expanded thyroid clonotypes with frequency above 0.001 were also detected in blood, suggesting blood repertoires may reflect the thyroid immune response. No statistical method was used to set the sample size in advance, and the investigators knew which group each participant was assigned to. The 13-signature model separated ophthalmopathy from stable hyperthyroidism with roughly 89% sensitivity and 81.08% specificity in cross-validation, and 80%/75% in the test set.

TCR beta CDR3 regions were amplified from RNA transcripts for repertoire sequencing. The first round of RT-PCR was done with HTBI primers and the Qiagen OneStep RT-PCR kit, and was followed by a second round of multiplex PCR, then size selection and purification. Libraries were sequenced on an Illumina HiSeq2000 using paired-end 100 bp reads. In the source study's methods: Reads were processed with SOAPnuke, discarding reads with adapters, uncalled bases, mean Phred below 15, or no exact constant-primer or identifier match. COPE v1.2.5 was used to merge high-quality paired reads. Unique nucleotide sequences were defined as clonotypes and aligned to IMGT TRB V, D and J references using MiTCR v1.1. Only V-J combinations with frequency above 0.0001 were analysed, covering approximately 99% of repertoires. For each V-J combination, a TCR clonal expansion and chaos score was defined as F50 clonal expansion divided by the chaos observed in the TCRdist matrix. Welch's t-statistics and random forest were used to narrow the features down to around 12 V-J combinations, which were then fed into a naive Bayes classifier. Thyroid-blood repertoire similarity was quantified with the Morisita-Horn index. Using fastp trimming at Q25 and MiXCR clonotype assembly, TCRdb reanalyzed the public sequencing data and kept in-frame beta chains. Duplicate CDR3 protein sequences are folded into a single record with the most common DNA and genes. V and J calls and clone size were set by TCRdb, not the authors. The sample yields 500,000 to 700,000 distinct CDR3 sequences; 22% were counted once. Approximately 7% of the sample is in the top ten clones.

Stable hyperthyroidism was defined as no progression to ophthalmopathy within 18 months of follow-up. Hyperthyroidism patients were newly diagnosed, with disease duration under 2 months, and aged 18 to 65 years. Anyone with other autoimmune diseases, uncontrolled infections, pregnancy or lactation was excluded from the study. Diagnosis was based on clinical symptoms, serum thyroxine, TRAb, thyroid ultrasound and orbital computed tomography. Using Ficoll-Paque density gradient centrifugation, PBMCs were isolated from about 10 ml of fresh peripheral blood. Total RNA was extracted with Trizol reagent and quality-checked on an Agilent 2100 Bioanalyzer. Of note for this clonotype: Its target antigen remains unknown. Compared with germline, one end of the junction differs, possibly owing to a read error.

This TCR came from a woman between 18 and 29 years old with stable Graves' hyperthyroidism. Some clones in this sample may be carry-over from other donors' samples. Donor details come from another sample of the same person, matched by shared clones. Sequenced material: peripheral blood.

The DNA reads TGTGCCAGCAGTTTATGGGGGTATGGGGCCAACGTTCTGACTTTC. Protein translation: CASSLWGYGANVLTF. The chain was built from TRBV12-3 or TRBV12-4 and TRBJ2-6; the D gene is possibly TRBD1 or TRBD2, each agreeing over 5 bases. Its CDR3 holds 15 amino acids, cysteine through phenylalanine. The only DNA kept is the CDR3, 45 bases in frame from the first base.